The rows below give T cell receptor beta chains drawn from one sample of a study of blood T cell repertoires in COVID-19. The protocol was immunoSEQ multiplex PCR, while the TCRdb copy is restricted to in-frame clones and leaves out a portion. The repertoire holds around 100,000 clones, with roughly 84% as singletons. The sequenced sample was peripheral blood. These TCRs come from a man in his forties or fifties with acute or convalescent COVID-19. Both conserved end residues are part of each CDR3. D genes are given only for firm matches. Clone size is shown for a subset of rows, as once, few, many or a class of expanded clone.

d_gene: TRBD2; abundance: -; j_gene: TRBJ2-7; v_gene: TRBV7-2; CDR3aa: CASSLDPSGAYEQYF; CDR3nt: TGTGCCAGCAGCTTAGATCCAAGCGGGGCTTACGAGCAGTACTTC
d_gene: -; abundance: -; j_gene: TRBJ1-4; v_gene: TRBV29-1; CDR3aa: CSAHGGANEKLFF; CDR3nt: TGCAGCGCACATGGGGGGGCTAATGAAAAACTGTTTTTT
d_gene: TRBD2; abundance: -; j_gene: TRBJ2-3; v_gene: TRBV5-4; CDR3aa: CASSLASSGGALTDTQYF; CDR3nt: TGTGCCAGCAGCTTGGCCTCTAGCGGGGGGGCGCTCACAGATACGCAGTATTTT
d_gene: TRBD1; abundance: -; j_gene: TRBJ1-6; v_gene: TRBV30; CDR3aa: CAWSLTGNSPLHF; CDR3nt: TGTGCCTGGTCCTTGACAGGGAATTCACCCCTCCACTTT
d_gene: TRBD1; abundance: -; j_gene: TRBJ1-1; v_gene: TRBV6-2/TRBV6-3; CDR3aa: CASSYSTGGRPKGAFF; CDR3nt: TGTGCCAGCAGTTACTCGACAGGGGGCCGCCCCAAAGGAGCTTTCTTT
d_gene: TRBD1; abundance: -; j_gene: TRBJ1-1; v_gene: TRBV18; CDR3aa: CASSWGQPGTEAFF; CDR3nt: TGTGCCAGCTCATGGGGACAGCCCGGGACTGAAGCTTTCTTT
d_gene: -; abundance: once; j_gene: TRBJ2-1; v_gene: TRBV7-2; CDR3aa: CASSSIGAYNEQFF; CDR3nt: TGTGCCAGCAGCTCGATCGGAGCTTACAATGAGCAGTTCTTC
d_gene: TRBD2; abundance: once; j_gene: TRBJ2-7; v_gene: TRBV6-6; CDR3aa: CASSRTGRGASYEQYF; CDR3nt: TGTGCCAGCAGTCGGACTGGGCGGGGGGCCTCCTACGAGCAGTACTTC
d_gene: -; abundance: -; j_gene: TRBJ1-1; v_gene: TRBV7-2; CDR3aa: CASSSSRNTEAFF; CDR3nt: TGTGCCAGCAGCTCTAGCAGAAACACTGAAGCTTTCTTT
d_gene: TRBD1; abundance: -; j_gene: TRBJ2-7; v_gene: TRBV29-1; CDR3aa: CSVLGTGKTYEQYF; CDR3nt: TGCAGCGTCCTCGGGACAGGGAAAACCTACGAGCAGTACTTC
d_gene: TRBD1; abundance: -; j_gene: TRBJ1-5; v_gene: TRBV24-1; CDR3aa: CATSDTRQGGRQPQHF; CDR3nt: TGTGCCACCAGTGATACGCGACAGGGCGGGCGGCAGCCCCAGCATTTT
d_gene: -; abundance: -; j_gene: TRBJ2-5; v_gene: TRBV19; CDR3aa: CASSTILRGAETQYF; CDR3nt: TGTGCCAGTAGTACGATCCTCAGGGGTGCCGAGACCCAGTACTTC
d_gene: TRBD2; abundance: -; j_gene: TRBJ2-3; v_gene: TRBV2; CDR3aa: CASTRLAGGPGADTQYF; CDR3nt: TGTGCCAGCACACGACTAGCGGGGGGGCCGGGGGCAGATACGCAGTATTTT